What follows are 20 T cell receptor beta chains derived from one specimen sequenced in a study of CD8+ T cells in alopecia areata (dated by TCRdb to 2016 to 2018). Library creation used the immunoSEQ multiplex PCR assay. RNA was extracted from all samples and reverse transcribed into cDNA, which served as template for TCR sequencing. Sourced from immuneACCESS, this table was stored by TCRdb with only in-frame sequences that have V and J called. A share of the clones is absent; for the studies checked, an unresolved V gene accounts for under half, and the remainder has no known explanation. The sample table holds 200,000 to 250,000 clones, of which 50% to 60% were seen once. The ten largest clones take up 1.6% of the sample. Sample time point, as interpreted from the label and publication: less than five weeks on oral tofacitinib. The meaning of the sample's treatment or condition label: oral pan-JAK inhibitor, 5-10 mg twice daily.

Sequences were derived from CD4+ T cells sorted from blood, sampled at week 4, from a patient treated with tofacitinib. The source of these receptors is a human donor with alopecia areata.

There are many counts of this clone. This CDR3 is CASTYGAGRTEAFF. In nucleotides, the CDR3 is TGTGCCAGCACCTACGGGGCAGGCCGGACTGAAGCTTTCTTT. The chain uses TRBV2 and TRBJ1-1; TRBD1 is a possible D gene (5 bases). The CDR3 has 14 amino acids. V was trimmed by 7 bases and J by 5 bases, leaving 17 bases between them. Germline V gives CDR1 SNHLY, CDR2 FYNNEI. Full variable domain (remainder filled in from reference TRBV2 and TRBJ1-1): EPEVTQTPSHQVTQMGQEVILRCVPISNHLYFYWYRQILGQKVEFLVSFYNNEISEKSEIFDDQFSVERPDGSNFTLKIRSTKLEDSAMYFCASTYGAGRTEAFFGQGTRLTVV.

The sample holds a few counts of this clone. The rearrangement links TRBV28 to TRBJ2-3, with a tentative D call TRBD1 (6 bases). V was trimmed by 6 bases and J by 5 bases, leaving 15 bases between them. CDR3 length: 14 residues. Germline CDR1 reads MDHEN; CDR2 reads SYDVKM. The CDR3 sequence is CASRDQAGEDTQYF. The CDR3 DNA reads TGTGCCAGCAGAGACCAAGCAGGGGAAGATACGCAGTATTTT.

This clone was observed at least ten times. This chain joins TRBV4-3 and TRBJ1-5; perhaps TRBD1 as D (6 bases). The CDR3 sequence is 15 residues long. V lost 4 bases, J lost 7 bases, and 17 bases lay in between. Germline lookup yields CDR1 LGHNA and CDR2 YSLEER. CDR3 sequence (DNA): TGCGCCAGCAGCCGTCAGCCCCAGGGGAACCAGCCCCAGCATTTT. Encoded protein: CASSRQPQGNQPQHF.

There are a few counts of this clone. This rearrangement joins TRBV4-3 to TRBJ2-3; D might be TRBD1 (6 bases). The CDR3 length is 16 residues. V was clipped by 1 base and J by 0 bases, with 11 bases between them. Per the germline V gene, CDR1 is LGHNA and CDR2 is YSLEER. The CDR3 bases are TGCGCCAGCAGCCAAGGCTGGCAGGGGAGCACAGATACGCAGTATTTT. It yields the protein CASSQGWQGSTDTQYF.

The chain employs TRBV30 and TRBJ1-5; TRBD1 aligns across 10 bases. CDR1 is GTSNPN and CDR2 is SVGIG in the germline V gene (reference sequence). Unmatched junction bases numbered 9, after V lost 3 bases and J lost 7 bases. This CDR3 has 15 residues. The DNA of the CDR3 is TGTGCCTGGAGAAGACCGGGACAGGGGAAACAGCCCCAGCATTTT. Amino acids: CAWRRPGQGKQPQHF.

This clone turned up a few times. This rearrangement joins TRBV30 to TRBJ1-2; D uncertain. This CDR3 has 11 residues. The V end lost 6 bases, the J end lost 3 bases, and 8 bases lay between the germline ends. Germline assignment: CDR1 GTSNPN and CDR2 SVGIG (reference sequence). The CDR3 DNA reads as TGTGCCTGTATGCGGGACTATGGCTACACCTTC. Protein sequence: CACMRDYGYTF.

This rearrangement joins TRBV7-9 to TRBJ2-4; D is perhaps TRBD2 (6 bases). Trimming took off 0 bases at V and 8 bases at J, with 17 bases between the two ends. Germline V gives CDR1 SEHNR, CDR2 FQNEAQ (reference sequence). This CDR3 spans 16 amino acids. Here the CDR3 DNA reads TGTGCCAGCAGCTTAGCGCGAATTTTAGGGGAGGACATTCAGTACTTC. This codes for CASSLARILGEDIQYF.

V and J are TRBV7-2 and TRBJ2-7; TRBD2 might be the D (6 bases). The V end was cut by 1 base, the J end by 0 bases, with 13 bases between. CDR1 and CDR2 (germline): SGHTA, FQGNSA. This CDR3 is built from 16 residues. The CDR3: CASSLVGGVSSYEQYF. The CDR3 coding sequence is TGTGCCAGCAGCTTAGTAGGCGGGGTTAGCTCCTACGAGCAGTACTTC.

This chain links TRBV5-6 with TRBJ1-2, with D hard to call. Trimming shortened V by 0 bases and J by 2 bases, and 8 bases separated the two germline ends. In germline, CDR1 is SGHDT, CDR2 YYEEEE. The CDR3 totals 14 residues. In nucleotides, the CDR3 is TGTGCCAGCAGCTTGGCCTCACCCAACTATGGCTACACCTTC. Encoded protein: CASSLASPNYGYTF.

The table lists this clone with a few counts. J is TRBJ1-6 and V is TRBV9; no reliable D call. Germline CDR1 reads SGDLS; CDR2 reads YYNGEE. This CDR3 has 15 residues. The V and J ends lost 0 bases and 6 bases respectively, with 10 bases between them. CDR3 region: CASSVEGQLNSPLHF. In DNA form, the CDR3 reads TGTGCCAGCAGCGTAGAAGGGCAGCTTAATTCACCCCTCCACTTT.

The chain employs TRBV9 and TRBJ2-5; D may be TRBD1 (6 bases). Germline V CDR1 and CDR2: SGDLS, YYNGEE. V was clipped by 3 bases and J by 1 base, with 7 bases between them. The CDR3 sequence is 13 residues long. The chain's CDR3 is CASSARGQETQYF. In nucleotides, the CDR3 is TGTGCCAGCAGCGCCAGGGGCCAAGAGACCCAGTACTTC.

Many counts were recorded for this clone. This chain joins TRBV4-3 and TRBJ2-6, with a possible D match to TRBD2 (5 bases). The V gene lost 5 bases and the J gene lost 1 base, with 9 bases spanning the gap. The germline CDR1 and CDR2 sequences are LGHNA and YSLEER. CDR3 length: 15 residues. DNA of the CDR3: TGCGCCAGCAGCGAACTAGGGTCTGGGGCCAACGTCCTGACTTTC. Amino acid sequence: CASSELGSGANVLTF.

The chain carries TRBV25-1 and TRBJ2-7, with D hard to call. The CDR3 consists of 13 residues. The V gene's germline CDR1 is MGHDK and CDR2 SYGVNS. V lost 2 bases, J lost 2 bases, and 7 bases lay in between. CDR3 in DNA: TGTGCCAGCAGTGAAGAGTACGCCTACGAGCAGTACTTC. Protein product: CASSEEYAYEQYF.

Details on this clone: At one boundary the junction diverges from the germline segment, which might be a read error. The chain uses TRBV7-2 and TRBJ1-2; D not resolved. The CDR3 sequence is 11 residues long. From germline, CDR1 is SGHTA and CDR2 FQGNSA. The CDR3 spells CASSFNDGHLF. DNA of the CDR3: TGTGCCAGCAGCTTTAACGACGGCCACCTTTTT.

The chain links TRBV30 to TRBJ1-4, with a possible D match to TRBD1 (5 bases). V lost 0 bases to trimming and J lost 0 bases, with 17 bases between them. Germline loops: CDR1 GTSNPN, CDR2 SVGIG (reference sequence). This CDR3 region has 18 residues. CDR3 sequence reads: CAWSVTRHRPATNEKLFF. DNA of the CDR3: TGTGCCTGGAGTGTAACCCGCCACAGGCCTGCAACTAATGAAAAACTGTTTTTT.

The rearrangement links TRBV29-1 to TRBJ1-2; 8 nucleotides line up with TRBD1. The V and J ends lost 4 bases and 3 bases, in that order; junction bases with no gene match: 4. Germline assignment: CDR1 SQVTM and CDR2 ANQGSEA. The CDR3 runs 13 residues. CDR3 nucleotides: TGCAGCGTTGTTTCAGGGGGCGACTATGGCTACACCTTC. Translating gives CSVVSGGDYGYTF.

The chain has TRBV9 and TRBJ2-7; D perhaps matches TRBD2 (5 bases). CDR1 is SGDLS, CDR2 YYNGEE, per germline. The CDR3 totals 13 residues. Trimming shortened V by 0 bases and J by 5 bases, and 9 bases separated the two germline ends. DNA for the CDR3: TGTGCCAGCAGCGTAGGGGGAGTGGACGAGCAGTACTTC. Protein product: CASSVGGVDEQYF.

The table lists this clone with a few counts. The CDR3 sequence is CSVATSGGAGETQYF. The CDR3 DNA is TGCAGCGTTGCGACTAGCGGGGGGGCCGGAGAGACCCAGTACTTC. The J gene is TRBJ2-5, the V gene TRBV29-1, with 14 bases aligning to TRBD2. Losses at the gene ends were 4 bases for V and 4 bases for J; bases not matched to a gene: 5. Germline V gene sequence: CDR1 SQVTM, CDR2 ANQGSEA. This CDR3 is 15 amino acids long.

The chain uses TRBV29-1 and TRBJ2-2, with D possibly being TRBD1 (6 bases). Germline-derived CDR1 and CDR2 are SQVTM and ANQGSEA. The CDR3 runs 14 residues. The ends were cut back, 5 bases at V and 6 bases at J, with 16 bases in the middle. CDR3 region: CSVWTDSASGELFF. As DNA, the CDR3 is TGCAGCGTTTGGACAGATTCGGCCTCCGGGGAGCTGTTTTTT.

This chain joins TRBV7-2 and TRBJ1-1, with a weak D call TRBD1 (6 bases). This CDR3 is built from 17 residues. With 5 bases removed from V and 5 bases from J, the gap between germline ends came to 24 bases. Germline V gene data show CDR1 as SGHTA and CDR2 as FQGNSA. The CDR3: CASSINAQGHIGTEAFF. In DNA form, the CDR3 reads TGTGCCAGCAGCATAAATGCACAGGGCCATATAGGGACTGAAGCTTTCTTT.